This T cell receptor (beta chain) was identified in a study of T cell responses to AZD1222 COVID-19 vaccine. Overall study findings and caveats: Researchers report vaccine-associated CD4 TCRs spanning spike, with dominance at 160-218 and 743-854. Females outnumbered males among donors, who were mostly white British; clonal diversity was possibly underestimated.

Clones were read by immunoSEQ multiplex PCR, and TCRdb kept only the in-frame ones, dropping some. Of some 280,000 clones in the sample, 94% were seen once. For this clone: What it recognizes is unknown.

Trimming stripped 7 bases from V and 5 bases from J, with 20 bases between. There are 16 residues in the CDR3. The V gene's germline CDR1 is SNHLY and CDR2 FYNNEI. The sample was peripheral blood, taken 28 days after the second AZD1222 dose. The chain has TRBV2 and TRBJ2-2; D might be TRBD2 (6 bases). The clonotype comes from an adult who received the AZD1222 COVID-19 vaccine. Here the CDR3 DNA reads TGTGCCAGCACGGGACCCAGGCTGGAGGGTACCGGGGAGCTGTTTTTT. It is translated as CASTGPRLEGTGELFF.